This T cell receptor beta chain was sequenced in a study of blood T cell repertoires in COVID-19. Profiling relied on immunoSEQ multiplex PCR, and the TCRdb table lists in-frame clones only, not all of them. In the table there are some 50,000 clones, roughly 83% of which are singletons. This receptor was taken from a man aged 70 or older with acute or convalescent COVID-19. The sequenced material came from peripheral blood.

The CDR3 region has the DNA TGTGCCAGCAGGCTAGCGGGAACATACGAGCAGTACTTC. Protein product: CASRLAGTYEQYF. The rearrangement joins TRBV6-5 to TRBJ2-7, with TRBD2 matching over 9 bases. This CDR3 has 13 residues. The J segment lost 4 bases and the V segment lost 6 bases, leaving 4 bases of the junction unmatched. Germline V gives CDR1 MNHEY, CDR2 SVGAGI.